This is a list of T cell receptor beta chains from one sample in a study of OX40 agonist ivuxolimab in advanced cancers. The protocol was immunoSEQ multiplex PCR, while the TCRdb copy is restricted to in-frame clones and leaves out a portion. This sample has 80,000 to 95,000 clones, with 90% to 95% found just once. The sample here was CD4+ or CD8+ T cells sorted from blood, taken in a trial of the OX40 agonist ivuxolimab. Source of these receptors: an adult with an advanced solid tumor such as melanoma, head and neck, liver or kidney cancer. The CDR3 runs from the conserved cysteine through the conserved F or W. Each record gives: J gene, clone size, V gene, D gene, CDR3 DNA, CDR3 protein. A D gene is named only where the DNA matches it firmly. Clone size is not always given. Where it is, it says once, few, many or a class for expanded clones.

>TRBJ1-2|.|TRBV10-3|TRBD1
TGTGCCATCAGAGGACAGGTAAACTATGGCTACACCTTC
CAIRGQVNYGYTF
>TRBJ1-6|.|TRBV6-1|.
TGTGCCAGCAGTTTGGCAGGGACGGGTTCACCCCTCCACTTT
CASSLAGTGSPLHF
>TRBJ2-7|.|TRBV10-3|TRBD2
TGTGCCATCAGTGGGCGGACTAGCGGGAGTCAATCCGACGAGCAGTACTTC
CAISGRTSGSQSDEQYF
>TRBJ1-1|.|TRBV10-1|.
TGCGCCAGCAGTGAGTCGAAAACAGGAGGCGAAGCTTTCTTT
CASSESKTGGEAFF
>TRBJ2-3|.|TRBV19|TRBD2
TGTGCCAGTAGTATATCCGCTAGCGGGGTAACAGATACGCAGTATTTT
CASSISASGVTDTQYF
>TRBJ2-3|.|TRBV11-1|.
TGTGCCAGCAGCGGTCAGACTGGGGATACGCAGTATTTT
CASSGQTGDTQYF
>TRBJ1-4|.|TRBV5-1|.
TGCGCCAGCAGCTTGGCCGTCGGGGGGACTAATGAAAAACTGTTTTTT
CASSLAVGGTNEKLFF
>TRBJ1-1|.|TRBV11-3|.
TGTGCCAGCTCCCAGGGGTTGAACACTGAAGCTTTCTTT
CASSQGLNTEAFF
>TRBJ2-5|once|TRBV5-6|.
TGTGCCAGCAGCCCGACTCATTCAGAGACCCAGTACTTC
CASSPTHSETQYF
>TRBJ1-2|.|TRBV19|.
TGTGCCAGTAATCAGGGGAGCTCCTATGGCTACACCTTC
CASNQGSSYGYTF
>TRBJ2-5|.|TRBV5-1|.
TGCGCCAGCAGCTTGGAGGGGGAGACCCAGTACTTC
CASSLEGETQYF
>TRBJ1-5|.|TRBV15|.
TGTGCCACCAGCAGAGACAGGGTGGGCCAGCCCCAGCATTTT
CATSRDRVGQPQHF
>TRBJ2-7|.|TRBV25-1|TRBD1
TGTGCCAGCAGTGAATCTCTGACAGGGCGAGACGAGCAGTACTTC
CASSESLTGRDEQYF
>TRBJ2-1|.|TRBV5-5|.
TGTGCCAGCGCCCGGGGGACCGAAGATTACAATGAGCAGTTCTTC
CASARGTEDYNEQFF
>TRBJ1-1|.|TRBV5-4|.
TGTGCCAGCAGCTCTGGAGGGCCTATGAACACTGAAGCTTTCTTT
CASSSGGPMNTEAFF
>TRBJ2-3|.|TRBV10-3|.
TGTGCCATCAGTGAAGTGTTTGGCACAGATACGCAGTATTTT
CAISEVFGTDTQYF
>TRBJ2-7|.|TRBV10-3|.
TGTGCCATCAGATCTTCAACGACAGGCGACGAGCAGTACTTC
CAIRSSTTGDEQYF
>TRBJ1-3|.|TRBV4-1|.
TGCGCCAGCAGCCCCTTCCGGGCCTCTGGAAACACCATATATTTT
CASSPFRASGNTIYF
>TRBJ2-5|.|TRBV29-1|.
TGCAGCGTTGAGGGGCCCGGCCGGGTATGGGGGACCCAGTACTTC
CSVEGPGRVWGTQYF
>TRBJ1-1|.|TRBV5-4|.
TGTGCCAGCATCTTTAGGCAGAACACTGAAGCTTTCTTT
CASIFRQNTEAFF
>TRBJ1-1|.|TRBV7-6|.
TGTGCCAGCAGCTTGGATATAGGGAATCCAAAGCTGACTTTCTTT
CASSLDIGNPKLTFF
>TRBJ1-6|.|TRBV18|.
TGTGCCAGCTCACCATCCCCAGATAACTATAATTCACCCCTCCACTTT
CASSPSPDNYNSPLHF
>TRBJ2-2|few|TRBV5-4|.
TGTGCCAGCAGCTTTGACACGAACACCGGGGAGCTGTTTTTT
CASSFDTNTGELFF
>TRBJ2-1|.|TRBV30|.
TGTGCCTGGAGTAAGGGTTTTGAGCAGTTCTTC
CAWSKGFEQFF
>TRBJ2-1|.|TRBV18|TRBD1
TGTGCCAGCTCCGGACAGGGGGCCTACAATGAGCAGTTCTTC
CASSGQGAYNEQFF
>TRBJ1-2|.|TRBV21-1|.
TGTGCCAGCAGCAAGTTCACAGACTCCTATGGCTACACCTTC
CASSKFTDSYGYTF
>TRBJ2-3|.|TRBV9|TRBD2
TGTGCCAGCAGCGTAGCGGGAGGGGGCACAGATACGCAGTATTTT
CASSVAGGGTDTQYF
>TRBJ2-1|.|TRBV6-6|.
TGTGCCAGCAGCCACGCAGGCCATGAGCAGTTCTTC
CASSHAGHEQFF
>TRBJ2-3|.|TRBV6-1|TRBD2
TGTGCCAGCATCCAGACTAGCTACGAGGATACGCAGTATTTT
CASIQTSYEDTQYF
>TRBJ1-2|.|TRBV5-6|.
TGTGCCAGCAGCTTTGGCACGGATTATGGCTACACCTTC
CASSFGTDYGYTF
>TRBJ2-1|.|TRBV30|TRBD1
TGTGCCCGCCGGGACAGGGGGCCTAATGAGCAGTTCTTC
CARRDRGPNEQFF
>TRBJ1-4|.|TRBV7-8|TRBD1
TGTGCCAGCAGCTCAAGGACAGGTTCTAATGAAAAACTGTTTTTT
CASSSRTGSNEKLFF
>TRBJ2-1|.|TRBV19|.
TGTGCCCCAGGGGGCGGGGGGGCCTATGAGCAGTTCTTC
CAPGGGGAYEQFF
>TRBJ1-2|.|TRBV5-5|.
TGTGCCAGCAGCCCAAGGAGGGGGGACTATGGCTACACCTTC
CASSPRRGDYGYTF
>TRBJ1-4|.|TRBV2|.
TGTGCCAGCAGTGAAACGCTCGGACTGTTTTTT
CASSETLGLFF
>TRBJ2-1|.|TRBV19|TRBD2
TGTGCCAGTACTCCGGGACTAGCGAGTACTGAGCAGTTCTTC
CASTPGLASTEQFF
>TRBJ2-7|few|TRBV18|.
TGTGCCAGCTCACGAGGGGACGAGCAGTACTTC
CASSRGDEQYF
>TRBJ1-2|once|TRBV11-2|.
TGTGCCAGCAGCTTAGGAGGGGGGGCAGGGACCTTC
CASSLGGGAGTF
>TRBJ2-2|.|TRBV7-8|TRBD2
TGTGCCAGCAGCTCCTTCGGACTAGCGGGGGGCCCCGGGGAGCTGTTTTTT
CASSSFGLAGGPGELFF
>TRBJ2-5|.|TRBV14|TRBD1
TGTGCCAGCAGCCCTACCAGGGGGACGGCCCAGTACTTC
CASSPTRGTAQYF